These 24 T cell receptor beta chains came from one sample sequenced in a study of T cell responses to AZD1222 COVID-19 vaccine. Data came from immunoSEQ multiplex PCR; TCRdb stores just in-frame clones and leaves some out. This table holds more than 85,000 clones, about nine tenths found once. Material: peripheral blood, obtained on day 0 of AZD1222 vaccination. Source of these receptors: an adult in good health.

The V gene is TRBV6-5, the J gene TRBJ2-5; 12 bases are a match to TRBD2. The CDR3 consists of 14 residues. From germline, CDR1 is MNHEY and CDR2 SVGAGI. The V gene end was trimmed by 7 bases and the J gene end by 3 bases; junction bases not matched to a gene: 3. The CDR3: CASKLAGGKETQYF. DNA of the CDR3: TGTGCCAGCAAGCTAGCGGGGGGGAAAGAGACCCAGTACTTC.

The rearrangement uses TRBV7-2 and TRBJ1-2; TRBD1 might be the D (6 bases). The CDR3 runs 16 residues. Germline-derived CDR1 and CDR2 are SGHTA and FQGNSA. The V gene lost 5 bases and the J gene lost 4 bases, with 20 bases spanning the gap. CDR3 protein: CASSLDPGGGLYGYTF. The DNA for the CDR3 is TGTGCCAGCAGCCTAGACCCGGGGGGCGGACTCTATGGCTACACCTTC.

This chain links TRBV2 with TRBJ1-2; D perhaps matches TRBD1 (6 bases). The germline V gene encodes CDR1 SNHLY and CDR2 FYNNEI. The CDR3 is made up of 13 amino acids. Trimming took 7 bases from V and 8 from J, leaving 17 bases between them. CDR3 nucleotide sequence: TGTGCCAGCACCCTAAGGGGGGTGGAAGGCTACACCTTC. It specifies CASTLRGVEGYTF.

CDR3 nucleotides: TGTGCCAGCAGCAGTGGGGGGTCACCCCTCCACTTT. This translates into CASSSGGSPLHF. The chain has TRBV28 and TRBJ1-6, with D possibly matching TRBD1 (5 bases). The CDR3 is made up of 12 amino acids. Germline CDR1 reads MDHEN; CDR2 reads SYDVKM. V shed 6 bases and J shed 10 bases, with 10 bases lying between them.

This clone has a single count. The chain combines TRBV28 with TRBJ1-1; D not certain. CDR1 is MDHEN and CDR2 is SYDVKM in the germline V gene. CDR3 length: 15 amino acids. V was pared by 6 bases and J by 0 bases, with 14 bases between. The CDR3 reads CASRTPTPLNTEAFF. CDR3 DNA sequence: TGTGCCAGCAGAACCCCGACACCCCTGAACACTGAAGCTTTCTTT.

The chain links TRBV27 to TRBJ1-2; D is undetermined. From germline, CDR1 is MNHEY and CDR2 SMNVEV (reference sequence). CDR3 length: 14 amino acids. The V gene lost 4 bases and the J gene lost 8 bases, with 17 bases spanning the gap. The CDR3 here is CASSSLLAITGYTF. CDR3 nucleotides: TGTGCCAGCAGTTCACTTCTAGCCATTACCGGCTACACCTTC.

The table lists this clone with a few counts. Different DNA sequences within this sample yield the same CDR3. V gene TRBV6-5 combines with J gene TRBJ1-2; TRBD1 agrees at 11 bases. The CDR3 totals 16 residues. V gave up 0 bases and J gave up 5 bases; unmatched junction bases: 5. The germline V gene has CDR1 MNHEY and CDR2 SVGAGI. This CDR3 is CASSYSRTGGGYGYTF. For the CDR3, the DNA is TGTGCCAGCAGTTACTCTCGGACAGGGGGCGGATATGGCTACACCTTC.

The chain couples TRBV11-1 to TRBJ2-1; the D is unclear. The CDR3 is 12 amino acids. CDR1 and CDR2 from the germline V gene are SGHAT and FQDESV (reference sequence). V gave up 2 bases and J gave up 8 bases, with 7 bases separating them. The CDR3 sequence: CASSLRMDEQFF. As DNA, the CDR3 is TGTGCCAGCAGCTTACGTATGGATGAGCAGTTCTTC.

The chain recombines TRBV9 with TRBJ2-1, with TRBD1 matching over 7 bases. This CDR3 has 15 amino acids. Per germline, CDR1 SGDLS and CDR2 YYNGEE. V trimming: 4 bases; J trimming: 1 base; junction bases outside the gene matches: 5. CDR3 sequence reads: CASSQGTVSYNEQFF. The CDR3 DNA follows: TGTGCCAGCAGCCAGGGGACAGTTTCCTACAATGAGCAGTTCTTC.

CDR3 nucleotide sequence: TGTGCCAGCAGCGGCGACCCCTACATGACCTACGAGCAGTACTTC. It specifies CASSGDPYMTYEQYF. The chain is built from TRBV5-4 and TRBJ2-7; D call uncertain. Trimming left V 4 bases short and J 2 bases short, with 16 bases between. CDR3 length: 15 residues. The germline V gene encodes CDR1 SGHNT and CDR2 YYREEE (reference sequence). Together with reference TRBV5-4 and TRBJ2-7, the CDR3 gives the full variable domain: ETGVTQSPTHLIKTRGQQVTLRCSSQSGHNTVSWYQQALGQGPQFIFQYYREEENGRGNFPPRFSGLQFPNYSSELNVNALELDDSALYLCASSGDPYMTYEQYFGPGTRLTVT.

The chain combines TRBV7-2 with TRBJ1-5; D gene uncertain. The V and J ends lost 0 bases and 6 bases respectively, with 3 bases between them. From germline, CDR1 is SGHTA and CDR2 FQGNSA. The CDR3 runs to 12 residues. This CDR3 reads CASSLARQPQHF. In DNA, the CDR3 is TGTGCCAGCAGCTTAGCACGTCAGCCCCAGCATTTT. The variable domain in full, completed from reference TRBV7-2 and TRBJ1-5, reads GAGVSQSPSNKVTEKGKDVELRCDPISGHTALYWYRQSLGQGLEFLIYFQGNSAPDKSGLPSDRFSAERTGGSVSTLTIQRTQQEDSAVYLCASSLARQPQHFGDGTRLSIL.

The chain links TRBV19 to TRBJ1-4; D gene uncertain. V lost 10 bases to trimming and J lost 0 bases, with 9 bases between them. The CDR3 consists of 13 residues. From germline, CDR1 is LNHDA and CDR2 SQIVND (reference sequence). For the CDR3, the DNA is TGTGCCACCAAAGCTGCAACTAATGAAAAACTGTTTTTT. Translated, it gives CATKAATNEKLFF.

V usage is TRBV3-1 (or the pseudogene TRBV3-2) and J usage is TRBJ2-3; 8 bases are shared with TRBD2. With V trimmed by 3 bases and J by 3 bases, 8 bases remained unmatched. CDR1 is LGHDT and CDR2 is YNNKEL in the germline V gene (reference sequence). The length of the CDR3 is 16 residues. The CDR3 here is CASSQVSGGRTDTQYF. CDR3 sequence (DNA): TGTGCCAGCAGCCAGGTATCGGGGGGGCGGACAGATACGCAGTATTTT.

The genes are TRBV5-1 and TRBJ2-2, with D hard to call. V was pared by 1 base and J by 6 bases, with 4 bases between. Looked up from germline, CDR1 is SGHRS and CDR2 is YFSETQ. The CDR3 sequence is 12 residues long. The DNA of the CDR3 is TGCGCCAGCAGCTTGAGGCCCGGGGAGCTGTTTTTT. Amino acids: CASSLRPGELFF.

The V gene is TRBV11-3, the J gene TRBJ2-7, with 12 bases that match TRBD1. Germline CDR1 is SGHNT and CDR2 is YENEEA. The CDR3 is made up of 15 amino acids. J was trimmed by 6 bases and V by 5 bases; bases with no gene match: 8. The CDR3 coding sequence is TGTGCCAGCAGCGCGGCCGGGACAGGGGGCTCCGAGCAGTACTTC. Translating gives CASSAAGTGGSEQYF.

The V and J genes are TRBV15 and TRBJ1-5; weak D call: TRBD1 (5 bases). V lost 3 bases and J 1 base, leaving 7 bases between the germline ends. Germline CDR1 reads LNHNV; CDR2 reads YYDKDF (reference sequence). The CDR3 spans 14 residues. The CDR3 DNA sequence: TGTGCCACCAGCAGGGGGGACAGCAATCAGCCCCAGCATTTT. Its protein product is CATSRGDSNQPQHF.

The chain is built from TRBV7-9 and TRBJ2-2; D might be TRBD1 (6 bases). The length of the CDR3 is 16 residues. Trimming left V 2 bases short and J 3 bases short, with 13 bases between. Looked up from germline, CDR1 is SEHNR and CDR2 is FQNEAQ (reference sequence). CDR3 nucleotides: TGTGCCAGCAGCTTACAACAGGGTTGGGACACCGGGGAGCTGTTTTTT. Encoded protein: CASSLQQGWDTGELFF.

The rearrangement uses TRBV7-9 and TRBJ2-1; TRBD2 matches at 9 bases. The CDR3 loop spans 16 amino acids. Germline loops: CDR1 SEHNR, CDR2 FQNEAQ (reference sequence). Unmatched junction bases numbered 8, after V lost 6 bases and J lost 2 bases. The CDR3, as DNA: TGTGCCAGCAGGCCAGAGCGGGGGGCGACCTACAATGAGCAGTTCTTC. Translated: CASRPERGATYNEQFF.

This rearrangement joins TRBV21-1 to TRBJ1-4; the table gives TRBD1 as D, unverified against the DNA. TRBV21-1 is described as a pseudogene. The CDR3 extends over 13 amino acids. This CDR3 is CASSRQCPEKLFF. Here the CDR3 DNA reads TGTGCCAGCAGCCGACAGTGCCCAGAAAAACTGTTTTTT.

V usage is TRBV30 and J usage is TRBJ2-7; the D gene is possibly TRBD1 (6 bases). Germline-derived CDR1 and CDR2 are GTSNPN and SVGIG (reference sequence). CDR3 length equals 13 residues. The germline V and J ends were trimmed by 0 bases and 3 bases, with 9 bases remaining between them. The CDR3 loop reads CAWSVLDSYEQYF. The CDR3 DNA is TGTGCCTGGAGTGTACTGGACAGCTACGAGCAGTACTTC.

V gene TRBV9 combines with J gene TRBJ2-7; TRBD2 aligns across 12 bases. V shed 2 bases, J shed 6 bases, and the junction held 3 bases outside the gene matches. The CDR3 sequence is 14 residues long. CDR1 and CDR2 (germline): SGDLS, YYNGEE. The CDR3 DNA reads as TGTGCCAGCAGCGTGACTAGCGGGGGCCTCGAGCAGTACTTC. Amino acids: CASSVTSGGLEQYF. The whole variable domain, filled in from reference TRBV9 and TRBJ2-7, reads DSGVTQTPKHLITATGQRVTLRCSPRSGDLSVYWYQQSLDQGLQFLIQYYNGEERAKGNILERFSAQQFPDLHSELNLSSLELGDSALYFCASSVTSGGLEQYFGPGTRLTVT.

This chain links TRBV5-1 with TRBJ2-7, with TRBD1 identical over 8 bases. With V trimmed by 4 bases and J by 0 bases, 3 bases remained unmatched. Germline assignment: CDR1 SGHRS and CDR2 YFSETQ. This CDR3 has 14 residues. The CDR3 DNA is TGCGCCAGCAGCCCAGGACAGGGCTCCTACGAGCAGTACTTC. As protein: CASSPGQGSYEQYF.

The chain couples TRBV7-2 to TRBJ2-7; 8 positions match TRBD1. V was clipped by 0 bases and J by 3 bases; unmatched bases: 4. This CDR3 is built from 15 residues. Looked up from germline, CDR1 is SGHTA and CDR2 is FQGNSA. Here the CDR3 DNA reads TGTGCCAGCAGCTTAGCGGGGGACAGGTACTACGAGCAGTACTTC. Its protein product is CASSLAGDRYYEQYF.

The chain employs TRBV6-4 and TRBJ1-1; 7 nucleotides line up with TRBD1. This CDR3 region has 15 residues. The germline V gene has CDR1 MRHNA and CDR2 SNTAGT. With V trimmed by 6 bases and J by 0 bases, 7 bases remained unmatched. In DNA, the CDR3 is TGTGCCAGCAGCCCCGGGACAGACATGAACACTGAAGCTTTCTTT. Translated: CASSPGTDMNTEAFF.